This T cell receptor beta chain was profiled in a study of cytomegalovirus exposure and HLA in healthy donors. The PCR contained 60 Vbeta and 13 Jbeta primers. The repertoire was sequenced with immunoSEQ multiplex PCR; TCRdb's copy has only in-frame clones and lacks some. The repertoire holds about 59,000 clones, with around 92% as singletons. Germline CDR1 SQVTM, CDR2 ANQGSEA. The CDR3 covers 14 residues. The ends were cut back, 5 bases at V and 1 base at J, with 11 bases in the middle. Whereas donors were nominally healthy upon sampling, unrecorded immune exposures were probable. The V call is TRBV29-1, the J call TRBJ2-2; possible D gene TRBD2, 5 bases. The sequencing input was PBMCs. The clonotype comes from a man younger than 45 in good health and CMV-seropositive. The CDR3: CSVQARENTGELFF. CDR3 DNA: TGCAGCGTTCAGGCGAGGGAGAACACCGGGGAGCTGTTTTTT.